This T cell receptor beta chain was obtained from a study of blood T cell repertoires in COVID-19. Across the whole study: Samples taken during acute and convalescent COVID-19 were collected in the United States, Italy and Spain.

The table came from immunoSEQ multiplex PCR; TCRdb's copy has only in-frame clones and leaves some out. The table shows 300,000 to 400,000 clones, with around 87% occurring only once. The CDR3 extends over 15 amino acids. Trimming took off 5 bases at V and 4 bases at J, with 16 bases between the two ends. In germline, CDR1 is LGHNA, CDR2 YNFKEQ. It was during active infection that Seattle patients were enrolled and then longitudinally followed. The receptor's source is a woman in her sixties or seventies with COVID-19, enrolled during active disease. Input material: peripheral blood. This rearrangement joins TRBV4-2 to TRBJ2-3, with a tentative D call TRBD2 (7 bases). CDR3 residues: CASSGGGRRADTQYF. In DNA form, the CDR3 reads TGTGCCAGCAGCGGGGGGGGCCGGAGAGCAGATACGCAGTATTTT.